This record concerns one T cell receptor beta chain sequence. The antigen is not known. The assay was immunoSEQ multiplex PCR, and TCRdb's table has in-frame clones only and misses some. Among approximately 44,000 clones listed, 90% to 95% were seen once. These data originate in a study of T cell clonotyping in hematopoietic cell transplantation. Study outcomes and limitations: Recipient TCR diversity dropped after transplant; expanded clonotypes rose from day 30 to 180. Without cell sorting, CD4 versus CD8 contributions remain unresolved.

The CDR3 totals 12 residues. Germline V lookup: CDR1 SGHTA, CDR2 FQGNSA. V lost 5 bases and J lost 5, with 9 bases in between. Input material: peripheral blood mononuclear cells. The rearrangement joins TRBV7-2 to TRBJ2-5; D gene unclear. The receptor comes from a woman in her forties or fifties in good health. Some clones in this sample may be carry-over from other donors' samples. The CDR3 sequence is CASSPLRETQYF. CDR3 coding DNA: TGTGCCAGCAGCCCCCTTCGGGAGACCCAGTACTTC.